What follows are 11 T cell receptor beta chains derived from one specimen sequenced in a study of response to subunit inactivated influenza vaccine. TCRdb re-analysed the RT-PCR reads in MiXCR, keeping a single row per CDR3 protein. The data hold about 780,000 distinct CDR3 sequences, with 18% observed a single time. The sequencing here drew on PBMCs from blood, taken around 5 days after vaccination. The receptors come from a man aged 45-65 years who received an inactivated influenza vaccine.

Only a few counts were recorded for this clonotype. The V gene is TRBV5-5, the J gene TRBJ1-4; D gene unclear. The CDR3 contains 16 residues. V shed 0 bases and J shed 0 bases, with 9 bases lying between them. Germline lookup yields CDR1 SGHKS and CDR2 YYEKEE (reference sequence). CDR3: CASSLGTLATNEKLFF. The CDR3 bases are TGTGCCAGCAGCTTGGGGACGCTTGCAACTAATGAAAAACTGTTTTTT.

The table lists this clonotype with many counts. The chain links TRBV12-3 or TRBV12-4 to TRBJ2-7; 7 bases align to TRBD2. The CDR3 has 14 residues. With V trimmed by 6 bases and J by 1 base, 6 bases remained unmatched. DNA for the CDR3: TGTGCCAGCAGCTCTAGCGGAACGTCCTACGAGCAGTACTTC. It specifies CASSSSGTSYEQYF.

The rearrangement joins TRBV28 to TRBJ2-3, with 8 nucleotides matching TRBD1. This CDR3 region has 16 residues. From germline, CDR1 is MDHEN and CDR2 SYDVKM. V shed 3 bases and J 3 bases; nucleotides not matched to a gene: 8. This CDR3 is CASSFQGQAATDTQYF. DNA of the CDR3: TGTGCCAGCAGTTTCCAGGGACAGGCCGCAACAGATACGCAGTATTTT. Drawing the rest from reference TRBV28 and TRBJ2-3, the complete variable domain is DVKVTQSSRYLVKRTGEKVFLECVQDMDHENMFWYRQDPGLGLRLIYFSYDVKMKEKGDIPEGYSVSREKKERFSLILESASTNQTSMYLCASSFQGQAATDTQYFGPGTRLTVL.

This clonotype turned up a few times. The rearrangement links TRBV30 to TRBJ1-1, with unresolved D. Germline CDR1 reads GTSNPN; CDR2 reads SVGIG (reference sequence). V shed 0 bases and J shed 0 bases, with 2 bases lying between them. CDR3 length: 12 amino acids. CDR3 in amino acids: CAWSVLNTEAFF. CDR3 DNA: TGTGCCTGGAGTGTACTGAACACTGAAGCTTTCTTT. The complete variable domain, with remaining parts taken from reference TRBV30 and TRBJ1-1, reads SQTIHQWPATLVQPVGSPLSLECTVEGTSNPNLYWYRQAAGRGLQLLFYSVGIGQISSEVPQNLSASRPQDRQFILSSKKLLLSDSGFYLCAWSVLNTEAFFGQGTRLTVV.

CDR3 protein: CSAGGHSYEQYF. CDR3 DNA sequence: TGCAGTGCGGGGGGGCACTCCTACGAGCAGTACTTC. This rearrangement joins TRBV20-1 to TRBJ2-7, with D tentatively TRBD2 (7 bases). The CDR3 runs to 12 residues. V was clipped by 6 bases and J by 0 bases, with 9 bases between them. Germline lookup yields CDR1 DFQATT and CDR2 SNEGSKA (reference sequence).

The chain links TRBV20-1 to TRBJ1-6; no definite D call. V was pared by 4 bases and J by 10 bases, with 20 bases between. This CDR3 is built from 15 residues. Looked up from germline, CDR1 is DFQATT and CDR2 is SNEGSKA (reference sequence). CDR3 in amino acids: CSATFPEGLQSPLHF. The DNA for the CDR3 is TGCAGTGCTACCTTCCCGGAGGGCCTTCAGTCACCCCTCCACTTT.

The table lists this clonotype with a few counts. The CDR3 DNA reads TGCGCCAGCAGCCGAACCGGGACAAGCTCCTACAATGAGCAGTTCTTC. This encodes CASSRTGTSSYNEQFF. V gene TRBV5-1 combines with J gene TRBJ2-1; tentative D call: TRBD1 (6 bases). CDR1 is SGHRS, CDR2 YFSETQ, per germline. CDR3 length equals 16 residues. V lost 4 bases, J lost 0 bases, and 14 bases lay in between.

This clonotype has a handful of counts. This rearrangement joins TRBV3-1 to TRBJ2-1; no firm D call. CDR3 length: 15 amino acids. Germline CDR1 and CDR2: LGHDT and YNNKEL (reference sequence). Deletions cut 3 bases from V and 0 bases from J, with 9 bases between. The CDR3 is CASSHYSSSYNEQFF. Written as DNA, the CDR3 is TGTGCCAGCAGCCACTACTCAAGCTCCTACAATGAGCAGTTCTTC.

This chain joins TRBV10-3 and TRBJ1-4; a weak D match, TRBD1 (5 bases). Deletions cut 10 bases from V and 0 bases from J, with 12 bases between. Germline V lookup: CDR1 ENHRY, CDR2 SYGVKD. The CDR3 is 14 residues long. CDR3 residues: CATRDVTTNEKLFF. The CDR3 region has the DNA TGTGCCACCAGGGACGTCACAACTAATGAAAAACTGTTTTTT.

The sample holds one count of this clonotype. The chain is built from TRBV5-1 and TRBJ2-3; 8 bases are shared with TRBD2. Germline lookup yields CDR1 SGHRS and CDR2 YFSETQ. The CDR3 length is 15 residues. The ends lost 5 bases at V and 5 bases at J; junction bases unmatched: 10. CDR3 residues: CASSSSGPGGDTQYF. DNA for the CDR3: TGCGCCAGCAGTTCTAGCGGGCCGGGAGGAGATACGCAGTATTTT.

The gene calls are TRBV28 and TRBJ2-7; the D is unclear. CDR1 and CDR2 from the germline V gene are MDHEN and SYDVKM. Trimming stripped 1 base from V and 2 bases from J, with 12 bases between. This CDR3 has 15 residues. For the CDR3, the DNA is TGTGCCAGCAGTTTATTAGCCCGCATGACCTACGAGCAGTACTTC. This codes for CASSLLARMTYEQYF.